This T cell receptor (beta chain) was observed in a study of OX40 agonist ivuxolimab in advanced cancers. Study summary: A male proportion of 82.7% was recorded, with mean age approximately 60 years and range roughly 20 to 90.

Clones were read by immunoSEQ multiplex PCR, and TCRdb kept only the in-frame ones, dropping some. The table shows around 90,000 clones, with about nine tenths occurring only once. This clone was counted a few times. Looked up from germline, CDR1 is LNHDA and CDR2 is SQIVND (reference sequence). The V and J ends lost 6 bases and 6 bases, in that order; junction bases with no gene match: 10. The CDR3 is 16 amino acids. The receptor's source is an adult with an advanced solid tumor such as melanoma, head and neck, liver or kidney cancer. V is TRBV19 and J is TRBJ1-5; 11 positions match TRBD1. The material was CD4+ or CD8+ T cells sorted from blood, obtained in a trial of the OX40 agonist ivuxolimab. CDR3 sequence: CASRGGQGARGQPQHF. CDR3 DNA sequence: TGTGCCAGTAGGGGTGGACAGGGGGCGCGGGGTCAGCCCCAGCATTTT. The full variable domain, its missing parts supplied by reference TRBV19 and TRBJ1-5, is DGGITQSPKYLFRKEGQNVTLSCEQNLNHDAMYWYRQDPGQGLRLIYYSQIVNDFQKGDIAEGYSVSREKKESFPLTVTSAQKNPTAFYLCASRGGQGARGQPQHFGDGTRLSIL.